These T cell receptor beta chains were read from a single sample in a study of shared clonotypes between healthy human individuals. Produced via immunoSEQ multiplex PCR; TCRdb's table is partial and in-frame only. The repertoire includes about 1.1 million clones, about 72% of them detected once, and approximately 0.95% sits in the top ten. Sequencing was done on a sample of memory CD4+ T cells from PBMCs. The origin of the receptors is a man between 18 and 29 years old in good health. Some clones in this sample may be carry-over from other donors' samples. The CDR3 runs from the conserved cysteine through the conserved F or W. D genes are given only for firm matches. A row's size may be missing; if present it is once, few, many or a size class.

V	D	size	J	CDR3	DNA
TRBV11-2	NA	NA	TRBJ2-7	CASSRTPYEQYF	TGTGCCAGCAGCCGAACCCCCTACGAGCAGTACTTC
TRBV10-3	TRBD1	NA	TRBJ2-7	CAISAQGSNEQYF	TGTGCCATCAGTGCACAGGGGAGTAACGAGCAGTACTTC
TRBV9	TRBD2	NA	TRBJ2-7	CASSVGPTSGGAYEQYF	TGTGCCAGCAGCGTAGGGCCGACTAGTGGGGGGGCCTACGAGCAGTACTTC
TRBV5-1	TRBD1	few	TRBJ1-2	CASSLAPGQGAGGYTF	TGCGCCAGCAGCTTGGCCCCCGGACAGGGGGCCGGTGGCTACACCTTC
TRBV2	NA	NA	TRBJ2-1	CASRSDAQRSYNEQFF	TGTGCCAGCAGAAGTGACGCACAGAGGTCCTACAATGAGCAGTTCTTC
TRBV4-1	NA	NA	TRBJ2-7	CASSQAPPGAGAGLYEQYF	TGCGCCAGCAGCCAAGCCCCACCGGGGGCGGGAGCGGGACTATACGAGCAGTACTTC
TRBV20-1	NA	NA	TRBJ2-7	CSALDLYEQYF	TGCAGTGCCCTCGACTTATACGAGCAGTACTTC
TRBV7-2	NA	few	TRBJ2-5	CASSLLFGGRETQYF	TGTGCCAGCAGCTTATTGTTTGGGGGCCGGGAGACCCAGTACTTC
TRBV25-1	NA	NA	TRBJ1-3	CASLEGGTLGSGNTIYF	TGTGCCAGCCTGGAGGGGGGGACACTGGGCTCTGGAAACACCATATATTTT
TRBV28	TRBD1	NA	TRBJ1-5	CASSLWGQGVSNQPQHF	TGTGCCAGCAGTTTGTGGGGACAGGGGGTTAGCAATCAGCCCCAGCATTTT
TRBV19	NA	NA	TRBJ1-2	CASLKRGTYGYTF	TGTGCCAGTCTGAAAAGGGGGACATACGGCTACACCTTC
TRBV6-5	NA	NA	TRBJ1-5	CASSYSPGVNQPQHF	TGTGCCAGCAGTTACTCGCCGGGGGTCAATCAGCCCCAGCATTTT
TRBV7-2	NA	NA	TRBJ1-2	CASSRDGVYGYTF	TGTGCCAGCAGCCGGGACGGTGTCTATGGCTACACCTTC
TRBV28	NA	NA	TRBJ2-7	CASGFTYSEQYF	TGTGCCAGCGGCTTCACCTACTCCGAGCAGTACTTC
TRBV5-4	TRBD1	NA	TRBJ2-7	CASSSPGQSREQYF	TGTGCCAGCAGCTCCCCGGGACAGTCCCGCGAGCAGTACTTC
TRBV7-2	NA	NA	TRBJ2-7	CAGSPVVSYEQYF	TGTGCCGGCAGCCCCGTCGTCTCCTACGAGCAGTACTTC
TRBV6-5	TRBD1	NA	TRBJ1-2	CASSRGQGYGYTF	TGTGCCAGCAGTCGAGGACAGGGCTATGGCTACACCTTC
TRBV7-2	NA	NA	TRBJ1-5	CASSLEGVSNQPQHF	TGTGCCAGCAGCTTAGAGGGTGTCAGCAATCAGCCCCAGCATTTT
TRBV29-1	NA	NA	TRBJ2-3	CSVDSEGGTDTQYF	TGCAGCGTTGACTCGGAGGGAGGCACAGATACGCAGTATTTT
TRBV7-9	NA	NA	TRBJ1-2	CASSLGGSENYGYTF	TGTGCCAGCAGCTTGGGAGGGTCCGAAAACTATGGCTACACCTTC
TRBV7-9	NA	NA	TRBJ1-2	CASSLATISGYTF	TGTGCCAGCAGCTTAGCCACGATCTCGGGCTACACCTTC
TRBV28	TRBD1	NA	TRBJ1-2	CASSPYPGQGYTF	TGTGCCAGCAGTCCGTACCCGGGACAGGGCTACACCTTC
TRBV28	NA	NA	TRBJ1-2	CASSLSGHNYGYTF	TGTGCCAGCAGTTTGAGTGGGCATAACTATGGCTACACCTTC
TRBV14	NA	NA	TRBJ1-5	CASSLTLNQPQHF	TGTGCCAGCAGCCTGACACTTAATCAGCCCCAGCATTTT
TRBV6-5	TRBD1	NA	TRBJ2-7	CASKTGQAAYEQYF	TGTGCCAGCAAGACGGGACAGGCCGCCTACGAGCAGTACTTC
TRBV9	TRBD1	NA	TRBJ1-1	CASSRGQGNTEAFF	TGTGCCAGCAGCAGGGGACAGGGGAACACTGAAGCTTTCTTT
TRBV5-4	NA	NA	TRBJ1-2	CASSNNGGGYGYTF	TGTGCCAGCAGCAACAACGGGGGAGGCTATGGCTACACCTTC
TRBV9	NA	NA	TRBJ2-7	CASSSPGQVSF	TGTGCCAGCAGTAGCCCGGGACAAGTTTCCTTC
TRBV6-5	NA	NA	TRBJ2-6	CASSYSITGANVLTF	TGTGCCAGCAGTTACTCGATCACTGGGGCCAACGTCCTGACTTTC
TRBV14	NA	NA	TRBJ1-1	CASSHQRGNTEAFF	TGTGCCAGCAGCCATCAACGGGGGAACACTGAAGCTTTCTTT
TRBV5-6	NA	NA	TRBJ2-7	CASSVGQAEQYF	TGTGCCAGCAGCGTGGGACAAGCCGAGCAGTACTTC
TRBV6-5	NA	NA	TRBJ1-3	CASSYSREGNTIYF	TGTGCCAGCAGTTACAGCAGGGAGGGAAACACCATATATTTT
TRBV27	TRBD1	NA	TRBJ1-1	CASSSRGQGMNTEAFF	TGTGCCAGCAGTTCCAGAGGACAGGGGATGAACACTGAAGCTTTCTTT
TRBV2	TRBD2	NA	TRBJ2-2	CASTPGLAGRTGTGELFF	TGTGCCAGCACCCCGGGACTAGCGGGACGAACCGGCACCGGGGAGCTGTTTTTT
TRBV6-5	TRBD2	NA	TRBJ2-1	CASSWTGTNNNEQFF	TGTGCCAGCAGCTGGACCGGGACTAATAACAATGAGCAGTTCTTC
TRBV28	TRBD1	NA	TRBJ1-6	CASSPYRGMDNSPLHF	TGTGCCAGCAGTCCCTACAGGGGCATGGATAATTCACCCCTCCACTTT
TRBV7-9	NA	NA	TRBJ2-6	CASSRSGTINVLTF	TGTGCCAGCAGCCGCTCCGGGACCATCAACGTCCTGACTTTC
TRBV10-1	TRBD1	NA	TRBJ2-1	CASSTTGAGYNEQFF	TGCGCCAGCAGTACCACAGGGGCCGGTTACAATGAGCAGTTCTTC
TRBV28	NA	few	TRBJ1-5	CASSLGGVQPQHF	TGTGCCAGCAGCTTAGGTGGGGTTCAGCCCCAGCATTTT
TRBV6-6	NA	once	TRBJ2-3	CASSPTSKTDTQYF	TGTGCCAGCAGCCCGACTAGTAAGACAGATACGCAGTATTTT
TRBV5-1	TRBD2	NA	TRBJ2-1	CASSGGTSGSSYNEQFF	TGCGCCAGCAGCGGGGGGACTAGCGGGAGCTCCTACAATGAGCAGTTCTTC
TRBV6-5	NA	many	TRBJ1-2	CASSPTRGDGYTF	TGTGCCAGCAGTCCGACCCGGGGGGACGGCTACACCTTC
TRBV2	TRBD1	once	TRBJ2-3	CAGKDRSSTDTQYF	TGTGCCGGGAAGGACAGGTCCAGCACAGATACGCAGTATTTT
TRBV11-2	TRBD1	NA	TRBJ1-2	CASSLGSGGGYTF	TGTGCCAGCAGCTTAGGTTCAGGGGGTGGCTACACCTTC
TRBV11-1	NA	NA	TRBJ2-7	CASSRGPAYEQYF	TGTGCCTCCTCTCGGGGACCCGCCTACGAGCAGTACTTC
TRBV5-6	NA	NA	TRBJ2-7	CASSLASYSYEQYF	TGTGCCAGCAGCTTGGCCAGCTACTCCTACGAGCAGTACTTC
TRBV4-1	TRBD1	NA	TRBJ2-1	CASSGHPLGQGANEQFF	TGCGCCAGCAGCGGACACCCCCTGGGACAGGGGGCTAATGAGCAGTTCTTC
TRBV30	NA	once	TRBJ2-3	CAWRLGGGADTQYF	TGTGCCTGGAGGTTGGGCGGCGGGGCAGATACGCAGTATTTT
TRBV5-1	NA	NA	TRBJ2-5	CASSLEIETQYF	TGCGCCAGCAGCTTGGAGATAGAGACCCAGTACTTC
TRBV2	NA	NA	TRBJ1-2	CASTETVTRVGYTF	TGTGCCAGCACCGAAACGGTGACAAGGGTAGGCTACACCTTC
TRBV28	NA	NA	TRBJ2-2	CASHATNTGELFF	TGTGCCAGTCACGCCACGAACACCGGGGAGCTGTTTTTT
TRBV15	NA	NA	TRBJ1-5	CATSRVSGEPQHF	TGTGCCACCAGCAGAGTCTCGGGCGAGCCCCAGCATTTT
TRBV20-1	NA	NA	TRBJ2-1	CSAPSYNEQFF	TGCAGTGCCCCTTCCTACAATGAGCAGTTCTTC
TRBV5-1	TRBD2	NA	TRBJ2-1	CASSLAGLANLGEQFF	TGCGCCAGCAGCTTGGCCGGACTAGCTAATCTGGGTGAGCAGTTCTTC
TRBV7-9	NA	NA	TRBJ2-2	CASSPIGGTGELFF	TGTGCCAGCAGCCCTATTGGCGGCACCGGGGAGCTGTTTTTT
TRBV18	NA	many	TRBJ2-3	CASSPFSGSDTQYF	TGTGCCAGCTCACCCTTTTCGGGGTCAGATACGCAGTATTTT